Listed here are 16 T cell receptor beta chains from one sample, sequenced in a study of cytomegalovirus exposure and HLA in healthy donors. The PCR made use of 60 Vbeta and 13 Jbeta primers. Using immunoSEQ multiplex PCR, the repertoire was profiled, and TCRdb retains in-frame clones only, with some absent. This sample contains around 150,000 clones. The material sequenced was PBMCs. These receptors were collected from a woman aged 60-70 years in good health and CMV-seronegative.

The gene calls are TRBV21-1 and TRBJ2-7; the listed D gene, TRBD1, was not tested against the DNA. TRBV21-1 has pseudogene status. The CDR3 is 14 residues long. This chain's CDR3 is CASSTTGSTYEQYF. In nucleotides, the CDR3 is TGTGCCAGCAGCACGACAGGGTCAACCTACGAGCAGTACTTC.

The chain employs TRBV6-5 and TRBJ1-2; D unclear. The CDR3 runs to 14 residues. Looked up from germline, CDR1 is MNHEY and CDR2 is SVGAGI. V lost 4 bases to trimming and J lost 4 bases, with 13 bases between them. The CDR3 DNA reads as TGTGCCAGCAGTTCGGATCAGGCGCCCTATGGCTACACCTTC. Amino acids: CASSSDQAPYGYTF.

V is TRBV7-9 and J is TRBJ2-1, with TRBD1 identical over 11 bases. J lost 7 bases, V lost 7 bases, and 9 bases had no gene match. Germline assignment: CDR1 SEHNR and CDR2 FQNEAQ (reference sequence). This CDR3 has 15 amino acids. The CDR3 bases are TGTGCCAGCACCCAAAACGGACAGGGGGCGAATGAGCAGTTCTTC. It encodes CASTQNGQGANEQFF.

The rearrangement links TRBV7-2 to TRBJ1-1, with unresolved D. The CDR3 is 13 residues long. V lost 2 bases and J 1 base, leaving 5 bases between the germline ends. From germline, CDR1 is SGHTA and CDR2 FQGNSA. CDR3 in DNA: TGTGCCAGCAGCTTACAGGAGAACACTGAAGCTTTCTTT. It yields the protein CASSLQENTEAFF.

The genes are TRBV19 and TRBJ2-1, with D possibly TRBD1 on 6 matching bases. Germline V lookup: CDR1 LNHDA, CDR2 SQIVND (reference sequence). Between the trimmed V and J ends, which lost 3 bases and 4 bases, there was a span of 13 bases. This CDR3 is 15 amino acids long. CDR3 residues: CASSMSGHYYNEQFF. The CDR3 DNA reads as TGTGCCAGTAGTATGTCGGGACACTATTACAATGAGCAGTTCTTC. Looking up the rest from reference TRBV19 and TRBJ2-1 gives the full variable domain: DGGITQSPKYLFRKEGQNVTLSCEQNLNHDAMYWYRQDPGQGLRLIYYSQIVNDFQKGDIAEGYSVSREKKESFPLTVTSAQKNPTAFYLCASSMSGHYYNEQFFGPGTRLTVL.

The CDR3 loop is CSVPDTNSGNTIYF. The CDR3 DNA sequence: TGCAGCGTGCCGGACACGAACTCTGGAAACACCATATATTTT. V is TRBV29-1 and J is TRBJ1-3, with a tentative D call TRBD1 (5 bases). In germline, CDR1 is SQVTM, CDR2 ANQGSEA. The CDR3 runs to 14 residues. Trimming cost V 6 bases and J 0 bases, with 12 bases left between them.

This chain uses TRBV9 with TRBJ1-3; no definite D call. Trimming pared 2 bases from V and 4 bases from J, leaving 7 bases between. This CDR3 spans 13 amino acids. The V gene's germline CDR1 is SGDLS and CDR2 YYNGEE. In DNA form, the CDR3 reads TGTGCCAGCAGCGTCTTAGCGGGAAACACCATATATTTT. This gives the protein CASSVLAGNTIYF. Full variable domain (rest looked up from reference TRBV9 and TRBJ1-3): DSGVTQTPKHLITATGQRVTLRCSPRSGDLSVYWYQQSLDQGLQFLIQYYNGEERAKGNILERFSAQQFPDLHSELNLSSLELGDSALYFCASSVLAGNTIYFGEGSWLTVV.

This chain links TRBV6-5 with TRBJ1-2; TRBD1 matches at 7 bases. The V gene's germline CDR1 is MNHEY and CDR2 SVGAGI. V shed 1 base, J shed 4 bases, and the junction held 3 bases outside the gene matches. The CDR3 length is 14 residues. This chain's CDR3 is CASSYFRDSYGYTF. The CDR3, as DNA: TGTGCCAGCAGTTACTTCCGGGACAGCTATGGCTACACCTTC.

This chain joins TRBV11-3 and TRBJ2-3; TRBD1 is a possible D gene (5 bases). Germline assignment: CDR1 SGHNT and CDR2 YENEEA. CDR3 size: 14 residues. V lost 5 bases and J lost 1, with 10 bases in between. The CDR3 DNA reads TGTGCCAGCAGCCTCAGGGTGGGCACAGATACGCAGTATTTT. It yields the protein CASSLRVGTDTQYF.

The chain joins TRBV5-6 to TRBJ2-2; D gene unclear. The CDR3 runs 16 residues. Trimming stripped 1 base from V and 2 bases from J, with 12 bases between. Germline-derived CDR1 and CDR2 are SGHDT and YYEEEE. The CDR3 region is CASSLKYAFNTGELFF. The CDR3 DNA is TGTGCCAGCAGCTTGAAGTACGCGTTCAACACCGGGGAGCTGTTTTTT.

This chain uses TRBV14 with TRBJ1-1; unclear D gene. The CDR3 is 16 residues long. Looked up from germline, CDR1 is SGHDN and CDR2 is FVKESK. Trimming removed 4 bases at V and 4 bases at J, with 19 bases between. In DNA, the CDR3 is TGTGCCAGCAGCCCCATAAACCCGGGTTGGATCACTGAAGCTTTCTTT. It specifies CASSPINPGWITEAFF.

The J gene is TRBJ2-3, the V gene TRBV10-3; perhaps TRBD1 as D (5 bases). Trimming took 4 bases from V and 4 from J, leaving 12 bases between them. The CDR3 length is 14 residues. The germline V gene has CDR1 ENHRY and CDR2 SYGVKD. Here the CDR3 DNA reads TGTGCCATCAGTGGTGGGCAGGGCTCAGATACGCAGTATTTT. Amino acids: CAISGGQGSDTQYF.

The rearrangement links TRBV7-3 to TRBJ1-1; D possibly corresponds to TRBD1 (6 bases). CDR3 length: 13 amino acids. The V end lost 4 bases, the J end lost 1 base, and 7 bases lay between the germline ends. Germline assignment: CDR1 SGHTA and CDR2 FQGTGA. The CDR3, as DNA: TGTGCCAGCAGCTCACAGGGGAACACTGAAGCTTTCTTT. This encodes CASSSQGNTEAFF.

The V gene is TRBV29-1, the J gene TRBJ2-7, with TRBD2 as a possible D gene (6 bases). This CDR3 is built from 14 residues. The germline V and J ends were trimmed by 4 bases and 0 bases, with 13 bases remaining between them. Germline lookup yields CDR1 SQVTM and CDR2 ANQGSEA. CDR3 residues: CSVAGLRDSYEQYF. CDR3 DNA sequence: TGCAGCGTTGCGGGACTGCGAGACTCCTACGAGCAGTACTTC.

This rearrangement joins TRBV5-6 to TRBJ2-1; 9 nucleotides align to TRBD1. V dropped 1 base and J dropped 9; count of bases not matched to a gene: 8. The CDR3 runs to 15 residues. The germline V gene has CDR1 SGHDT and CDR2 YYEEEE. In DNA, the CDR3 is TGTGCCAGCAGCTTGCTTTGGACAGGGGAGGGTGAGCAGTTCTTC. Residues: CASSLLWTGEGEQFF.

The chain is built from TRBV4-1 and TRBJ1-4; no definite D call. Trimming pared 4 bases from V and 8 bases from J, leaving 17 bases between. CDR3 length: 15 residues. From germline, CDR1 is MGHRA and CDR2 YSYEKL. CDR3: CASSRPAGEREKLFF. The CDR3 DNA is TGCGCCAGCAGCCGACCGGCCGGGGAGAGGGAAAAACTGTTTTTT.